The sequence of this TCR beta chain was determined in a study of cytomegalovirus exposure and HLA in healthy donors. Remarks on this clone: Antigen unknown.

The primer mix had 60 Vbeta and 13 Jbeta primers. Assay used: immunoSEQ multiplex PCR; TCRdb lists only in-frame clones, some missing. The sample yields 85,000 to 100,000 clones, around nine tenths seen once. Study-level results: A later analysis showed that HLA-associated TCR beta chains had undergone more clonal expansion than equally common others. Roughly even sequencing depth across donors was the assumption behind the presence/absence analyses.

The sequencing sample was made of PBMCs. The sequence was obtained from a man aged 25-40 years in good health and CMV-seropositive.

The CDR3 reads CASSQLTGPPGELFF. CDR3 nucleotide sequence: TGTGCCAGCAGTCAACTCACAGGGCCTCCCGGGGAGCTGTTTTTT. V usage is TRBV2 and J usage is TRBJ2-2; TRBD1 is a possible D gene (6 bases). Germline V gene data show CDR1 as SNHLY and CDR2 as FYNNEI. The CDR3 sequence is 15 residues long. Trimming stripped 5 bases from V and 6 bases from J, with 16 bases between.